Listed below are T cell receptor beta chains from one sample, sequenced in a study of CD8 T cells in Susac syndrome. MiXCR, applied by TCRdb to the immunoSEQ multiplex PCR reads, yields one record per CDR3 protein. Of about 120,000 distinct CDR3 sequences in the sample, about 90% were seen once. The sample consisted of CD8+ T cells from PBMCs. These receptors all stem from a human donor in good health. The CDR3 runs from the conserved cysteine through the conserved F or W. A D gene is named only where the DNA matches it firmly. Size is stated for part of the rows, as once, few or many counts, or as a class when the clone is expanded.

-	TRBD2	TRBV20-1	TRBJ2-3	TGCAGTGCTCCTTCCTCACCGGGAGGAGAGTTCGCGCAGTATTTT	CSAPSSPGGEFAQYF
once	TRBD2	TRBV7-2	TRBJ2-1	TGTGCCAGCGAATTAGCGGGAAGACCCAATGAGCAGTTCTTC	CASELAGRPNEQFF
-	-	TRBV7-6	TRBJ2-5	TGTGCCAGCAGCCCACAGGTGGGGCGAGAGACCCAGTACTTC	CASSPQVGRETQYF
-	TRBD1	TRBV5-4	TRBJ1-1	TGTGCCAGCAGCTTGGGGGACAGGGGGTTCAACACTGAAGCTTTCTTT	CASSLGDRGFNTEAFF
once	-	TRBV6-2/TRBV6-3	TRBJ1-5	TGTGCCAGCAGGTTGGACGGCAGTTATCAGCCCCAGCATTTT	CASRLDGSYQPQHF
once	-	TRBV4-3	TRBJ2-7	TGCGCCAGCAGCCAAGAAGCGACACATTCCGCCTACGAGCAGTACTTC	CASSQEATHSAYEQYF
once	-	TRBV29-1	TRBJ2-7	TGCAGCGTTGCGGACAGCGACTACGAGCAGTACTTC	CSVADSDYEQYF
-	-	TRBV25-1	TRBJ2-2	TGTGCCAGTACCCCCGACAGTCAGAACACCGGGGAGCTGTTTTTT	CASTPDSQNTGELFF
-	TRBD1	TRBV28	TRBJ1-4	TGTGCCAGCACCATCGACAGGGGGGCAACTAATGAAAAACTGTTTTTT	CASTIDRGATNEKLFF
-	TRBD2	TRBV7-6	TRBJ2-3	TGTGCCAGCAGCTTAGGAGCGGGGGGGCTCACAGATACGCAGTATTTT	CASSLGAGGLTDTQYF
-	-	TRBV7-9	TRBJ2-3	TGTGCCAGCAGCTTAGGAGCACTGGAGACAGATACGCAGTATTTT	CASSLGALETDTQYF
-	TRBD2	TRBV30	TRBJ2-7	TGTGCCTGGAGTTCCGACCCTAGACTAGCGGGAGGGCCGGGGGCGCTATACGAGCAGTACTTC	CAWSSDPRLAGGPGALYEQYF
once	TRBD2	TRBV5-4	TRBJ2-1	TGTGCCAGCAGGGACGGACTAGCGGGCTACAATGAGCAGTTCTTC	CASRDGLAGYNEQFF
-	-	TRBV27	TRBJ1-1	TGTGCCAGCAGTTTATCTCCGGGACAGAACACTGAAGCTTTCTTT	CASSLSPGQNTEAFF
once	TRBD1	TRBV2	TRBJ1-1	TGTGCCACAGAGACAGGGTTTTCTCTCTTGAACACTGAAGCTTTCTTT	CATETGFSLLNTEAFF
-	-	TRBV7-2	TRBJ2-3	TGTGCCAGCAGCCCTGTTGGGGAATTTGTAGATACGCAGTATTTT	CASSPVGEFVDTQYF
-	TRBD1	TRBV5-4	TRBJ2-7	TGTGCCAGCAAAGGGACAGAGTCCTACGAGCAGTACTTC	CASKGTESYEQYF
-	TRBD1	TRBV7-2	TRBJ1-4	TGTGCCAGCAGCTTAGCTCTGGCAGGGGGCCCGACTAATGAAAAACTGTTTTTT	CASSLALAGGPTNEKLFF
-	-	TRBV12-3/TRBV12-4	TRBJ1-5	TGTGCCAGCAGTTCAAATCGCAATCAGCCCCAGCATTTT	CASSSNRNQPQHF
-	-	TRBV5-4	TRBJ2-5	TGTGCCAGCAGCACTGCCGGACGAAACCAAGAGACCCAGTACTTC	CASSTAGRNQETQYF
-	-	TRBV30	TRBJ1-1	TGTGCCTGGATCCAGGGAAGTCAGGGGAACACTGAAGCTTTCTTT	CAWIQGSQGNTEAFF
-	TRBD2	TRBV29-1	TRBJ2-1	TGCAGCAGCACCCCGGGACTAGCGGGAGTGGATGAGCAGTTCTTC	CSSTPGLAGVDEQFF
-	-	TRBV7-3	TRBJ2-3	TGTGCCAGCAGCTTAACGGCGACGGGCTCTTTAGACACAGATACGCAGTATTTT	CASSLTATGSLDTDTQYF
-	TRBD2	TRBV30	TRBJ2-1	TGTGCCGGGAGGGTTTACCGTGAGCAGTTCTTC	CAGRVYREQFF
-	TRBD2	TRBV29-1	TRBJ2-3	TGCAGCGTTGGGCTAGCGGGGGGCCCGCAAGCGCAGTATTTT	CSVGLAGGPQAQYF
-	-	TRBV24-1	TRBJ1-1	TGTGCCACCAGTGATGCAGGGAGGGCTTTCTTT	CATSDAGRAFF
-	-	TRBV28	TRBJ2-7	TGTGCCAGCAGTTCCTCAGGGACTCAGCAGTACTTC	CASSSSGTQQYF
-	-	TRBV7-2	TRBJ2-3	TGTGCCAGCAGCTACTGGGGACGGGACACAGATACGCAGTATTTT	CASSYWGRDTDTQYF
-	-	TRBV14	TRBJ1-1	TGTGCCAGCCGCCCTGACCCCGTACGGGGATTGAACACTGAAGCTTTCTTT	CASRPDPVRGLNTEAFF
-	TRBD1	TRBV12-3/TRBV12-4	TRBJ1-5	TGTGCCAGCAGTCTCCAACCGGGACAGGGGGCTCTGAGCAATCAGCCCCAGCATTTT	CASSLQPGQGALSNQPQHF
once	-	TRBV21-1	TRBJ1-4	TGTGCCAGCAGCTCAAGGGGCATTTCTAATGAAAAACTGTTTTTT	CASSSRGISNEKLFF
-	-	TRBV29-1	TRBJ2-5	TGCAGCGTTGATAAGGAGACCCAGTACTTC	CSVDKETQYF
-	-	TRBV12-5	TRBJ2-3	TGTGCTAGTGGACAGGACAACACAGATACGCAGTATTTT	CASGQDNTDTQYF
-	-	TRBV20-1	TRBJ1-2	TGCAGTGGGAGAGATCTCGTCTCAGGGTTATCCCGTGGCTACACCTTC	CSGRDLVSGLSRGYTF
-	-	TRBV2	TRBJ2-1	TGTGCCAGCAGTGACCCCAGCCTGTACAATGAGCAGTTCTTC	CASSDPSLYNEQFF
-	TRBD1	TRBV19	TRBJ1-1	TGTGCCAGTAGTATTGGACAGGGGCCTGAAGCTTTCTTT	CASSIGQGPEAFF
once	-	TRBV7-2	TRBJ1-6	TGTGCCAGCAGCTTAGTCGACAGTAATTCACCCCTCCACTTT	CASSLVDSNSPLHF
-	-	TRBV29-1	TRBJ1-2	TGCAGCGTTGGCCGGGACATTAACTATGGCTACACCTTC	CSVGRDINYGYTF
-	TRBD1	TRBV7-2	TRBJ1-1	TGTGCCAGCAGCTTTCAGACAGGGGGGAACACTGAAGCTTTCTTT	CASSFQTGGNTEAFF
once	-	TRBV12-3/TRBV12-4	TRBJ1-5	TGTGCCAGCAGTTCGGCCAATAGCAATCAGCCCCAGCATTTT	CASSSANSNQPQHF
-	-	TRBV10-2	TRBJ2-6	TGCGCCAGCAGTGAGGGTCAGGGGATACGAGGGGCCAACGTCCTGACTTTC	CASSEGQGIRGANVLTF
-	-	TRBV5-6	TRBJ2-5	TGTGCCAGCAGCTTGGGGGCTCTGGGACAAGAGACCCAGTACTTC	CASSLGALGQETQYF
-	-	TRBV3-1	TRBJ1-2	TGTGCCAGCAGCCAACCAGGGCTCTATGGCTACACCTTC	CASSQPGLYGYTF
-	-	TRBV20-1	TRBJ1-2	TGCAGTGCTAGAGATCAGAGTGCCGTGTTTGGCTACACCTTC	CSARDQSAVFGYTF
-	TRBD1	TRBV30	TRBJ1-1	TGTGCCTGGGCCTTTACAGGGGGCAGGACTGAAGCTTTCTTT	CAWAFTGGRTEAFF
-	TRBD1	TRBV4-2	TRBJ1-2	TGTGCCAGCAGCCAAGATGGGACAGACGTCTATGGCTACACCTTC	CASSQDGTDVYGYTF
-	TRBD1	TRBV10-3	TRBJ1-4	TGTGCCATCAGTATGGACAGGGGGATAACAAAAGAAAAACTGTTTTTT	CAISMDRGITKEKLFF
-	-	TRBV3-1	TRBJ2-2	TGTGCCAGCAGCCAAGGGGGGTACACCGGGGAGCTGTTTTTT	CASSQGGYTGELFF
-	-	TRBV12-3/TRBV12-4	TRBJ2-7	TGTGCCAGCAGTTTCGGTGGTAACTCCTACGAGCAGTACTTC	CASSFGGNSYEQYF
-	TRBD2	TRBV14	TRBJ2-1	TGTGCCAGCAGCCGCGGGACTAGCGGGGGGACTACGCTCTACAATGAGCAGTTCTTC	CASSRGTSGGTTLYNEQFF
-	-	TRBV3-1	TRBJ2-1	TGTGCCAGCAGCCAAGATGGGGGCTACCGCTCCTACAATGAGCAGTTCTTC	CASSQDGGYRSYNEQFF
-	TRBD1	TRBV6-6	TRBJ1-1	TGTGCCAGCAAATACGACAGGGGGGGCACTGAAGCTTTCTTT	CASKYDRGGTEAFF
-	-	TRBV7-2	TRBJ2-7	TGTGCCAGCAGCACGTCTACAGGGACCCACTACGAGCAGTACTTC	CASSTSTGTHYEQYF
-	-	TRBV29-1	TRBJ2-3	TGCAGCGTTGGCTTAGGCAGGCGCCTCACAGATACGCAGTATTTT	CSVGLGRRLTDTQYF
-	TRBD1	TRBV5-1	TRBJ1-5	TGCGCCAGCAGCCCTCAGGGGGCCGACAATCAGCCCCAGCATTTT	CASSPQGADNQPQHF
-	-	TRBV3-1	TRBJ2-1	TGTGCCAGCAGCCGAGACGCCGGGACTCCGGGCAATGAGCAGTTCTTC	CASSRDAGTPGNEQFF
-	-	TRBV6-5	TRBJ2-5	TGTGCCAGCAGTTGGACAGTCCTCGGCGACAAAGAGACCCAGTACTTC	CASSWTVLGDKETQYF
-	-	TRBV9	TRBJ1-6	TGTGCCAGCGGAAATGGCGACGGGTCCTATAATTCACCCCTCCACTTT	CASGNGDGSYNSPLHF